The source of this TCR beta chain is a study of beta chain features in type 1 diabetes. Study results and limitations: The analysis here could not establish whether HLA type shapes TCRB rearrangement. PCR, the amplification step, might favor shorter templates, equally in patients and controls. Type 1 diabetes patients had moderately but significantly shorter TCRB CDR3s in all four CD4+ subsets.

Central memory, naive, regulatory and stem cell-like memory CD4+ cells were sorted by CD45RO/CCR7/CD25/CD127/CD95/CD27. This clone appeared a few times. Its antigen is not identified. Since all of the isolated RNA was reverse transcribed, expressed TCRB transcripts were what got sequenced. Only in-frame clones appear in the TCRdb table, and some are missing; sequencing was by immunoSEQ multiplex PCR. This table holds about 470,000 clones, roughly 31% found once. The V end lost 2 bases, the J end lost 1 base, and 19 bases lay between the germline ends. The CDR3 extends over 18 amino acids. From germline, CDR1 is ENHRY and CDR2 SYGVKD.

This sequence was found in a man aged 18 to 29 in good health. The J gene is TRBJ2-3, the V gene TRBV10-3; D could derive from TRBD1 or TRBD2 (5 bases each). The sample taken for sequencing was naive CD4+ T cells from blood. CDR3 sequence reads: CAISETSGTRAGTDTQYF. As DNA, the CDR3 is TGTGCCATCAGTGAGACCTCCGGGACCCGCGCCGGCACAGATACGCAGTATTTT.